This T cell receptor (beta chain) was recovered during a study of monozygotic twins with inflammatory bowel disease. Across eight separate reactions for each sample, cDNA was made. TCRdb processed the 5' RACE reads again and assigns one entry to each CDR3 protein, with no DNA. This sample's clone table lists more than 300,000 distinct CDR3 sequences. A note on this clonotype: Antigen specificity is unknown.

General observations from the study: TCRbeta inverse Simpson diversity was decreased in IBD patients versus healthy co-twins.

This TCR was recovered from a human donor with ulcerative colitis or Crohn's disease, or a healthy co-twin of an affected twin (not recorded which). The sequenced sample consisted of blood.

CDR3 amino acids: CASSKDSSYNSPLHF. The chain links TRBV2 to TRBJ1-6. Germline assignment: CDR1 SNHLY and CDR2 FYNNEI. The CDR3 sequence is 15 residues long.